This T cell receptor beta chain was sequenced during a study of OX40 agonist ivuxolimab in advanced cancers. Sequenced by immunoSEQ multiplex PCR; TCRdb stores in-frame clones only, minus some. The sample holds roughly 89,000 clones, roughly four fifths seen once. Losses at the gene ends were 10 bases for V and 5 bases for J; bases not matched to a gene: 10. This CDR3 contains 13 residues. Germline CDR1 reads MDHEN; CDR2 reads SYDVKM. The TCR comes from an adult with an advanced solid tumor such as melanoma, head and neck, liver or kidney cancer. The V gene is TRBV28, the J gene TRBJ1-1, with 7 bases lining up with TRBD1. Here the sequenced sample was CD4+ or CD8+ T cells sorted from blood, taken in a trial of the OX40 agonist ivuxolimab. The CDR3 region has the DNA TGTGCCACCTTCAGGGGGGAAGGTACTGAAGCTTTCTTT. The encoded protein is CATFRGEGTEAFF.